Below are 30 T cell receptor beta chains sequenced from a single sample in a study of cytomegalovirus exposure and HLA in healthy donors. Sequencing was performed with immunoSEQ multiplex PCR; in TCRdb, only in-frame clones are kept and a portion is missing. The sample includes under 300,000 clones, around 91% of them seen just once. The specimen was PBMCs. The receptor source for this set is a woman in her late teens or twenties in good health and CMV-seronegative.

The CDR3 protein is CASSYGGGGLKTQYF. The CDR3 coding sequence is TGTGCCAGCAGTTACGGAGGGGGGGGGTTGAAGACCCAGTACTTC. The chain combines TRBV27 with TRBJ2-5; maybe TRBD2 (7 bases). Looked up from germline, CDR1 is MNHEY and CDR2 is SMNVEV (reference sequence). Trimming took 4 bases from V and 6 from J, leaving 18 bases between them. CDR3 length: 15 residues.

V gene TRBV5-1 combines with J gene TRBJ1-2; the D gene is possibly TRBD1 (6 bases). The CDR3 extends over 16 amino acids. Germline V lookup: CDR1 SGHRS, CDR2 YFSETQ. Trimming took off 4 bases at V and 4 bases at J, with 20 bases between the two ends. The CDR3: CASSGMTTGSTYGYTF. The CDR3, as DNA: TGCGCCAGCAGCGGAATGACTACAGGGTCAACCTATGGCTACACCTTC. Filled out from reference TRBV5-1 and TRBJ1-2, the complete variable domain reads KAGVTQTPRYLIKTRGQQVTLSCSPISGHRSVSWYQQTPGQGLQFLFEYFSETQRNKGNFPGRFSGRQFSNSRSEMNVSTLELGDSALYLCASSGMTTGSTYGYTFGSGTRLTVV.

A single count supports this clone. The CDR3 region is CASSLLHSIEQYF. The CDR3 nucleotides read TGTGCCAGCAGCTTGCTTCACAGTATCGAGCAGTACTTC. The chain combines TRBV5-4 with TRBJ2-7; D is uncertain. Germline V gives CDR1 SGHNT, CDR2 YYREEE (reference sequence). Trimming left V 1 base short and J 6 bases short, with 11 bases between. CDR3 length: 13 residues.

This clone came up once. This chain joins TRBV27 and TRBJ1-2, with a possible D match to TRBD1 (6 bases). Germline-derived CDR1 and CDR2 are MNHEY and SMNVEV (reference sequence). This CDR3 spans 17 amino acids. V lost 4 bases to trimming and J lost 0 bases, with 18 bases between them. The CDR3 loop is CASSSRSGHRANYGYTF. The DNA for the CDR3 is TGTGCCAGCAGTTCCCGTTCGGGACACCGAGCTAACTATGGCTACACCTTC.

The chain carries TRBV7-8 and TRBJ2-3; 9 bases are a match to TRBD1. V gave up 3 bases and J gave up 3 bases; unmatched junction bases: 4. There are 15 residues in the CDR3. CDR1 is SGHVS and CDR2 is FQNEAQ in the germline V gene. In DNA, the CDR3 is TGTGCCAGCAGCTTGGGACAGGGTGGTACAGATACGCAGTATTTT. Protein product: CASSLGQGGTDTQYF. The full variable domain, completed using reference TRBV7-8 and TRBJ2-3, is GAGVSQSPRYKVAKRGQDVALRCDPISGHVSLFWYQQALGQGPEFLTYFQNEAQLDKSGLPSDRFFAERPEGSVSTLKIQRTQQEDSAVYLCASSLGQGGTDTQYFGPGTRLTVL.

J is TRBJ1-5 and V is TRBV28; the D gene is possibly TRBD1 (6 bases). The CDR3 has 14 amino acids. Germline assignment: CDR1 MDHEN and CDR2 SYDVKM. Trimming left V 5 bases short and J 3 bases short, with 11 bases between. CDR3 loop: CASSAHRDNQPQHF. The CDR3 DNA sequence: TGTGCCAGCAGTGCCCACAGGGACAATCAGCCCCAGCATTTT.

Comment on this clone: The sample holds other DNA sequences that translate to the same CDR3. The chain is built from TRBV25-1 and TRBJ2-3, with a weak D call TRBD1 (6 bases). CDR3 length equals 16 residues. Germline lookup yields CDR1 MGHDK and CDR2 SYGVNS. V lost 3 bases, J lost 1 base, and 14 bases lay in between. The CDR3 sequence: CASSDIQGAGTDTQYF. For the CDR3, the DNA is TGTGCCAGCAGTGACATACAGGGCGCGGGCACAGATACGCAGTATTTT.

This chain links TRBV7-2 with TRBJ1-5, with 7 bases lining up with TRBD1. The CDR3 is 17 amino acids. The germline V gene has CDR1 SGHTA and CDR2 FQGNSA. J gave up 2 bases and V 5 bases, and 12 bases lay outside the gene matches. The CDR3 region has the DNA TGTGCCAGCAGCGCGATCGCAGGGGGAATCGGCAATCAGCCCCAGCATTTT. Translated: CASSAIAGGIGNQPQHF.

The chain links TRBV11-2 to TRBJ1-1, with D unresolved. Germline values: CDR1 SGHAT, CDR2 FQNNGV. V lost 5 bases and J lost 3, with 13 bases in between. This CDR3 spans 14 amino acids. CDR3: CASSTGPSDTEAFF. The CDR3 nucleotides are TGTGCCAGCAGCACCGGTCCTTCGGACACTGAAGCTTTCTTT.

This chain connects TRBV4-3 to TRBJ2-5; the D gene is possibly TRBD1 (6 bases). This CDR3 has 15 residues. Trimming pared 4 bases from V and 2 bases from J, leaving 14 bases between. Germline CDR1 is LGHNA and CDR2 is YSLEER. CDR3: CASSRKQGSQETQYF. CDR3 in DNA: TGCGCCAGCAGCCGGAAACAGGGATCGCAAGAGACCCAGTACTTC.

V usage is TRBV7-9 and J usage is TRBJ2-7; D perhaps matches TRBD2 (6 bases). Per germline, CDR1 SEHNR and CDR2 FQNEAQ (reference sequence). The CDR3 consists of 14 residues. V was cut by 7 bases and J by 0 bases, with 13 bases left in between. The CDR3 here is CASTPGLNSYEQYF. DNA of the CDR3: TGTGCCAGCACCCCGGGACTGAACTCCTACGAGCAGTACTTC.

The chain combines TRBV2 with TRBJ2-3, with 15 bases lining up with TRBD2. The CDR3 is 16 amino acids. V lost 7 bases, J lost 8 bases, and 10 bases stayed unmatched. Germline CDR1 and CDR2: SNHLY and FYNNEI. The CDR3 nucleotides are TGTGCCAGCACTAGGGGACTAGCGGGGGGCCTAGGTACGCAGTATTTT. It is translated as CASTRGLAGGLGTQYF.

The table lists this clone with a count of one. The chain joins TRBV7-9 to TRBJ2-5; tentative D call: TRBD1 (6 bases). Looked up from germline, CDR1 is SEHNR and CDR2 is FQNEAQ (reference sequence). Trimming removed 4 bases from V and 5 bases from J, with 11 bases in between. There are 13 residues in the CDR3. The CDR3 region has the DNA TGTGCCAGCAGCTCACAGGGAATGGAGACCCAGTACTTC. Translation gives CASSSQGMETQYF.

The chain combines TRBV5-4 with TRBJ2-7, with 10 bases identical to TRBD1. The CDR3 sequence is 15 residues long. V shed 4 bases and J 3 bases; nucleotides not matched to a gene: 7. Germline CDR1 and CDR2: SGHNT and YYREEE (reference sequence). The CDR3 loop is CASSHQTGGDYEQYF. As DNA, the CDR3 is TGTGCCAGCAGCCATCAGACAGGGGGCGACTACGAGCAGTACTTC.

The V and J genes are TRBV15 and TRBJ2-5; 7 bases agree with TRBD2. The V segment lost 3 bases and the J segment 8 bases; nucleotides outside the gene matches: 12. Germline CDR1 reads LNHNV; CDR2 reads YYDKDF (reference sequence). The CDR3 covers 15 residues. CDR3 nucleotide sequence: TGTGCCACCAGCAGCCGGGACTACCTTGGGGATACCCAGTACTTC. As protein: CATSSRDYLGDTQYF.

The chain couples TRBV25-1 to TRBJ2-1, with TRBD2 as a possible D gene (6 bases). The ends were cut back, 3 bases at V and 4 bases at J, with 13 bases in the middle. Germline V gene lookup returns CDR1 MGHDK and CDR2 SYGVNS. There are 15 residues in the CDR3. In DNA form, the CDR3 reads TGTGCCAGCAGTGAGAAGACTAGTAGGTACAATGAGCAGTTCTTC. Translating it yields CASSEKTSRYNEQFF. Looking up the rest from reference TRBV25-1 and TRBJ2-1 gives the full variable domain: EADIYQTPRYLVIGTGKKITLECSQTMGHDKMYWYQQDPGMELHLIHYSYGVNSTEKGDLSSESTVSRIRTEHFPLTLESARPSHTSQYLCASSEKTSRYNEQFFGPGTRLTVL.

The count of this clone is one. This CDR3 is also generated by other DNA sequences in the sample. The V call is TRBV5-1, the J call TRBJ1-1; D gene ambiguous. This CDR3 contains 13 residues. Germline V gene sequence: CDR1 SGHRS, CDR2 YFSETQ. V lost 0 bases to trimming and J lost 1 base, with 4 bases between them. The CDR3 loop is CASSLGANTEAFF. The CDR3 nucleotides read TGCGCCAGCAGCTTGGGCGCGAACACTGAAGCTTTCTTT.

The chain is built from TRBV6-5 and TRBJ1-3, with D unclear. Germline CDR1 and CDR2: MNHEY and SVGAGI. The V end was cut by 0 bases, the J end by 0 bases, with 6 bases between. CDR3 length: 15 residues. CDR3 DNA sequence: TGTGCCAGCAGTTACTCCCATAGCTCTGGAAACACCATATATTTT. It is translated as CASSYSHSSGNTIYF.

The J gene is TRBJ1-2, the V gene TRBV18; a possible D gene is TRBD1 (5 bases). CDR1 KGHSH and CDR2 LQKENI come from the germline V gene. This CDR3 region has 13 residues. V lost 0 bases and J 8 bases, leaving 10 bases between the germline ends. CDR3 coding DNA: TGTGCCAGCTCACCACCGCCGGGACTCGGCTACACCTTC. Translated: CASSPPPGLGYTF.

The chain has TRBV2 and TRBJ1-3; 8 bases are a match to TRBD1. The germline V gene encodes CDR1 SNHLY and CDR2 FYNNEI. The V segment lost 10 bases and the J segment 4 bases; nucleotides outside the gene matches: 12. The CDR3 totals 15 residues. CDR3 nucleotide sequence: TGTGCCACCGCAGGCGGCAGGGGGCCGGGAAACACCATATATTTT. This translates into CATAGGRGPGNTIYF.

This clone was found once. The chain combines TRBV30 with TRBJ1-2; 8 bases line up with TRBD1. Trimming removed 4 bases from V and 3 bases from J; junction bases left unmatched: 10. CDR3 length: 15 residues. Looked up from germline, CDR1 is GTSNPN and CDR2 is SVGIG (reference sequence). The CDR3 sequence is CAWIPTTGDYYGYTF. The CDR3 coding sequence is TGTGCCTGGATCCCCACGACAGGGGATTACTATGGCTACACCTTC.

This chain connects TRBV6-1 to TRBJ2-1; possibly TRBD1 for D (5 bases). The CDR3 is made up of 14 amino acids. Germline-derived CDR1 and CDR2 are MNHNS and SASEGT. V lost 3 bases and J 6 bases, leaving 12 bases between the germline ends. In nucleotides, the CDR3 is TGTGCCAGCAGTGAGATTTCAGGGATCAATGAGCAGTTCTTC. Encoded protein: CASSEISGINEQFF.

In this sample, this clone turned up a few times. The chain combines TRBV18 with TRBJ2-7; 10 nucleotides match TRBD1. Germline values: CDR1 KGHSH, CDR2 LQKENI. CDR3 size: 15 residues. After removal of 4 bases from V and 5 bases from J, the junction contained 8 bases not matched to a gene. DNA of the CDR3: TGTGCCAGCTCACGTTCGACAGGGGGCTACGACGAGCAGTACTTC. This encodes CASSRSTGGYDEQYF.

A few counts support this clone. The genes are TRBV5-1 and TRBJ2-4, with TRBD2 matching 9 bases. V lost 0 bases and J lost 7; bases outside the gene matches: 5. The CDR3 has 15 residues. CDR1 and CDR2 (germline): SGHRS, YFSETQ. The CDR3 DNA reads TGCGCCAGCAGCTTGGAAGCGGGGGGTTTGAACATTCAGTACTTC. As protein: CASSLEAGGLNIQYF.

The V call is TRBV6-5, the J call TRBJ1-5; TRBD1 is a possible D gene (6 bases). V lost 4 bases and J lost 2, with 12 bases in between. There are 15 residues in the CDR3. CDR1 MNHEY and CDR2 SVGAGI come from the germline V gene. CDR3 nucleotides: TGTGCCAGCAGTTTCGACAGGTGGGGCAATCAGCCCCAGCATTTT. This encodes CASSFDRWGNQPQHF.

The chain uses TRBV5-1 and TRBJ2-7, with D perhaps matching TRBD1 (6 bases). Germline V gene sequence: CDR1 SGHRS, CDR2 YFSETQ. This CDR3 comprises 15 residues. V shed 0 bases and J shed 7 bases, with 17 bases lying between them. The CDR3 DNA is TGCGCCAGCAGCTTGGTACAGGGAAGGTCGGGAGAGCAGTACTTC. It specifies CASSLVQGRSGEQYF.

V gene TRBV6-1 combines with J gene TRBJ2-1, with 7 bases that match TRBD2. Germline lookup yields CDR1 MNHNS and CDR2 SASEGT. The CDR3 extends over 16 amino acids. Germline trimming cut 0 bases from V and 5 bases from J; bases unmatched to any gene: 7. DNA of the CDR3: TGTGCCAGCAGTGAAGCTTTGACTAGCCCAAACAATGAGCAGTTCTTC. Its protein is CASSEALTSPNNEQFF.

The V call is TRBV28, the J call TRBJ2-1; perhaps TRBD1 as D (6 bases). V was clipped by 7 bases and J by 8 bases, with 24 bases between them. Germline V gene sequence: CDR1 MDHEN, CDR2 SYDVKM. This CDR3 is 16 amino acids long. The CDR3 loop is CASKNPGQRLIDEQFF. The CDR3 DNA is TGTGCCAGCAAAAATCCGGGACAAAGGTTAATCGATGAGCAGTTCTTC.

This chain uses TRBV5-1 with TRBJ2-1; 10 bases match TRBD2. Germline-derived CDR1 and CDR2 are SGHRS and YFSETQ. There are 19 residues in the CDR3. The trim removed 3 bases at V and 4 bases at J, leaving 16 bases unmatched. Here the CDR3 reads CASSSSGGAFGAPYNEQFF. CDR3 coding DNA: TGCGCCAGCAGCTCCAGCGGGGGGGCTTTCGGGGCCCCGTACAATGAGCAGTTCTTC.

The chain recombines TRBV6-1 with TRBJ1-3, with 7 bases that match TRBD1. The trim removed 6 bases at V and 2 bases at J, leaving 7 bases unmatched. Germline V gene data show CDR1 as MNHNS and CDR2 as SASEGT. This CDR3 spans 15 amino acids. The CDR3 nucleotides are TGTGCCAGCAGAGGTTTCCAGGGGGCTGGAAACACCATATATTTT. Its protein is CASRGFQGAGNTIYF.